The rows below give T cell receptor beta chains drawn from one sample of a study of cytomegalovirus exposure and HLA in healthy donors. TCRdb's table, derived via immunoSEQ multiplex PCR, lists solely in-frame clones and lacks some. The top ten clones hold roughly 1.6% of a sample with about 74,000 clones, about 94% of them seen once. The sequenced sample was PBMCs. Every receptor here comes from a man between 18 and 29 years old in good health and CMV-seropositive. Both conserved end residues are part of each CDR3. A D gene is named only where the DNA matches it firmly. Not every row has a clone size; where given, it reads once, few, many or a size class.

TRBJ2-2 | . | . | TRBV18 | CASSPAAGSTGELFF | TGTGCCAGCTCACCGGCGGCGGGTAGTACCGGGGAGCTGTTTTTT
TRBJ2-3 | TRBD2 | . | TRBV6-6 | CASSYGGGYSDTQYF | TGTGCCAGCAGTTACGGGGGGGGGTACTCAGATACGCAGTATTTT
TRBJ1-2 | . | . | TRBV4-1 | CASSLHSGGNYGYTF | TGCGCCAGCAGCCTACATTCGGGGGGCAACTATGGCTACACCTTC
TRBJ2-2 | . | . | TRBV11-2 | CASSLNSKGVAGELFF | TGTGCCAGCAGCTTAAATAGTAAAGGAGTGGCCGGGGAGCTGTTTTTT
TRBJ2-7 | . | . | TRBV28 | CASSLGGRSSYEQYF | TGTGCCAGCAGTTTGGGGGGGCGTAGCTCCTACGAGCAGTACTTC
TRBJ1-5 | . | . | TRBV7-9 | CASSAAGDQPQHF | TGTGCCAGCAGCGCCGCGGGGGATCAGCCCCAGCATTTT
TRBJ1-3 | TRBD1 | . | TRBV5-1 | CASSLGGPGQPSSGNTIYF | TGCGCCAGCAGCTTGGGGGGGCCGGGACAGCCAAGCTCTGGAAACACCATATATTTT
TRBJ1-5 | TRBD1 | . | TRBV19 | CASSSGQGKDQPQHF | TGTGCCAGTAGTTCAGGACAGGGGAAGGATCAGCCCCAGCATTTT
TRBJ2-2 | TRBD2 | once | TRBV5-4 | CASSFPGTTNTGELFF | TGTGCCAGCAGCTTTCCCGGGACTACGAACACCGGGGAGCTGTTTTTT
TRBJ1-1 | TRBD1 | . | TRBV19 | CASSIPGTGTIEAFF | TGTGCCAGTAGTATACCCGGGACAGGGACGATTGAAGCTTTCTTT
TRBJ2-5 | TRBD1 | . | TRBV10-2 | CASSGTTGAETQYF | TGCGCCAGCAGTGGCACGACAGGGGCCGAGACCCAGTACTTC
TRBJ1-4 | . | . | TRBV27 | CASSLQGSNEKLFF | TGTGCCAGCAGTCTTCAGGGGTCTAATGAAAAACTGTTTTTT
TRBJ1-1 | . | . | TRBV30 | CAWRSDEAFF | TGTGCCTGGAGGTCAGATGAAGCTTTCTTT
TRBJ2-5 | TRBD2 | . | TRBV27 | CASSLSLGTSEETQYF | TGTGCCAGCAGTTTATCGTTGGGGACTAGCGAAGAGACCCAGTACTTC
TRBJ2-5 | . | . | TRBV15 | CATSRDVGGAGETQYF | TGTGCCACCAGCAGAGATGTTGGGGGGGCGGGGGAGACCCAGTACTTC
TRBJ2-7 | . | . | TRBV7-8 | CASSLALGTRGLYEQYF | TGTGCCAGCAGCTTAGCGCTCGGGACTAGGGGGCTCTACGAGCAGTACTTC
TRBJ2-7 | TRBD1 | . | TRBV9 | CASSKHPGQETYEQYF | TGTGCCAGCAGCAAACACCCGGGACAGGAGACCTACGAGCAGTACTTC